This TCR beta chain appears in the sequencing data of a study of beta chain features in type 1 diabetes. Broader study findings: Type 1 diabetes patients showed a moderate but significant shortening of TCRB CDR3s in all four CD4+ subsets.

The table lists this clone with a count of one. What it recognizes is unknown. The V end was cut by 0 bases, the J end by 8 bases, with 11 bases between. The CDR3 consists of 14 residues. The whole isolated RNA underwent reverse transcription, so sequencing captured expressed TCRB transcripts. TCRdb keeps only in-frame clones here, not all; method: immunoSEQ multiplex PCR. The sample lists roughly 230,000 clones, roughly a tenth occurring once. The sequenced material came from naive CD4+ T cells from blood. This TCR derives from a man aged 30 to 39 with type 1 diabetes. The chain has TRBV23-1 and TRBJ1-5, with D uncertain. TRBV23-1 is an ORF, with its function uncertain. The CDR3 DNA reads as TGCGCCAGCAGTCAATCGGTGAGGGCTGAGCCCCAGCATTTT. The encoded protein is CASSQSVRAEPQHF.